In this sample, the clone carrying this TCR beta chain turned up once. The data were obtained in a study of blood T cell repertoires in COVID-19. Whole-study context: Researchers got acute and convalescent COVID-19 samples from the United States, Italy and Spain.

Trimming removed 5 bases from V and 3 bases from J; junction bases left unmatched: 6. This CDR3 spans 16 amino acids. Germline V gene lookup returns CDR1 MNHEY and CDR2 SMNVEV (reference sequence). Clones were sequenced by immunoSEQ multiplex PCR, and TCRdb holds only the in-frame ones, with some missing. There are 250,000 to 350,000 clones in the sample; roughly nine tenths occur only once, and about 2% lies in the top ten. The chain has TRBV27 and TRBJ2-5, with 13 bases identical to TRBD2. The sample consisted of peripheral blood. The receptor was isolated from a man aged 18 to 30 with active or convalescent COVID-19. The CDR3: CASSGLLAGGKETQYF. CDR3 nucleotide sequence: TGTGCCAGCAGTGGATTACTAGCGGGGGGGAAAGAGACCCAGTACTTC.